The source of this T cell receptor (beta chain) is a study of cytomegalovirus exposure and HLA in healthy donors. Findings and caveats of the study: Cytomegalovirus-associated TCR beta chains were listed, numbering over 150.

The CDR3 runs to 14 residues. After removal of 6 bases from V and 3 bases from J, the junction contained 7 bases not matched to a gene. Per germline, CDR1 MDHEN and CDR2 SYDVKM. The table came from immunoSEQ multiplex PCR; TCRdb's copy has only in-frame clones and leaves some out. The table includes 300,000 to 400,000 clones, 80% to 90% detected once. Remarks on this clone: The antigen remains undetermined.

The rearrangement uses TRBV28 and TRBJ2-7; 8 bases agree with TRBD1. This TCR was recovered from a woman under 30 in good health and CMV-seronegative. The sample comprised PBMCs. CDR3 in amino acids: CASRETGDLYEQYF. The CDR3 DNA reads as TGTGCCAGCAGGGAGACAGGGGATCTCTACGAGCAGTACTTC.